The 27 T cell receptor beta chains in this list originate from one sample, sequenced in a study of CD8 T cells in Susac syndrome (dated by TCRdb to between 2018 and 2020). The library relied on the immunoSEQ multiplex PCR assay. RNA was extracted with the RNeasy kit and roughly 0.45 to 1 ug was reverse transcribed using random hexamers. Starting from the raw public reads, TCRdb applied fastp trimming at Q25, assembled clones with MiXCR and retained in-frame beta chains. Rows merge per CDR3 protein into single entries with the most common DNA and genes. The sample table contains approximately 230,000 distinct CDR3 sequences; only one count was recorded for about 93% of them. The ten largest clonotypes hold 0.07% to 0.09% of the sample. Specimen: CD4+ T cells from PBMCs. The receptors stem from a human donor with multiple sclerosis.

The J gene is TRBJ1-1, the V gene TRBV28; TRBD1 might be the D (6 bases). The CDR3 is 15 amino acids. The germline V and J ends were trimmed by 3 bases and 3 bases, with 14 bases remaining between them. Germline CDR1 and CDR2: MDHEN and SYDVKM. This chain's CDR3 is CASSLNRALDTEAFF. For the CDR3, the DNA is TGTGCCAGCAGTTTGAACAGGGCTTTGGACACTGAAGCTTTCTTT.

The gene calls are TRBV5-4 and TRBJ1-1; weak D call: TRBD1 (5 bases). V lost 3 bases and J lost 4, with 19 bases in between. The CDR3 runs 16 residues. Germline CDR1 reads SGHNT; CDR2 reads YYREEE (reference sequence). Here the CDR3 reads CASSSTRKRGGTEAFF. In DNA, the CDR3 is TGTGCCAGCAGCTCCACTAGAAAGAGGGGAGGCACTGAAGCTTTCTTT. Full variable domain (rest looked up from reference TRBV5-4 and TRBJ1-1): ETGVTQSPTHLIKTRGQQVTLRCSSQSGHNTVSWYQQALGQGPQFIFQYYREEENGRGNFPPRFSGLQFPNYSSELNVNALELDDSALYLCASSSTRKRGGTEAFFGQGTRLTVV.

V gene TRBV2 combines with J gene TRBJ1-5, with 7 bases matching TRBD1. CDR3 length: 14 residues. Per the germline V gene, CDR1 is SNHLY and CDR2 is FYNNEI. Trimming at V came to 3 bases and at J to 3 bases, leaving 2 bases not matched to a gene. CDR3 coding DNA: TGTGCCAGCAGTGAGGACAGGATCAATCAGCCCCAGCATTTT. Amino acids: CASSEDRINQPQHF.

The chain uses TRBV29-1 and TRBJ1-1; a weak D match, TRBD1 (5 bases). CDR1 SQVTM and CDR2 ANQGSEA come from the germline V gene. The CDR3 has 14 residues. V lost 7 bases and J lost 4, with 19 bases in between. CDR3 in DNA: TGCAGCGCCGAGGAAGCGCGGCAGGGCACTGAAGCTTTCTTT. This encodes CSAEEARQGTEAFF.

The rearrangement joins TRBV20-1 to TRBJ1-2, with D uncertain. CDR3 length: 13 residues. Germline CDR1 and CDR2: DFQATT and SNEGSKA (reference sequence). V gave up 3 bases and J gave up 1 base, with 9 bases separating them. The CDR3 here is CSASPGFNYGYTF. The CDR3 nucleotides read TGCAGTGCTAGTCCGGGGTTTAACTATGGCTACACCTTC.

This clonotype is a singleton in its sample. The chain is built from TRBV5-8 and TRBJ2-7; D gene uncertain. The V end lost 1 base, the J end lost 8 bases, and 22 bases lay between the germline ends. Germline values: CDR1 SGHTS, CDR2 YDEGEE. This CDR3 has 16 residues. CDR3 residues: CASSLNLGQLSLQQYF. In nucleotides, the CDR3 is TGTGCCAGCAGCTTGAACCTCGGGCAGCTATCCCTGCAGCAGTACTTC.

The chain has TRBV19 and TRBJ1-5; a possible D gene is TRBD1 (5 bases). Germline loops: CDR1 LNHDA, CDR2 SQIVND (reference sequence). Trimming left V 1 base short and J 2 bases short, with 12 bases between. The CDR3 contains 16 residues. The CDR3 spells CASSIVGRVGNQPQHF. The CDR3 nucleotides read TGTGCCAGTAGTATAGTCGGCAGGGTTGGCAATCAGCCCCAGCATTTT. Supplemented by reference TRBV19 and TRBJ1-5, the full variable domain reads DGGITQSPKYLFRKEGQNVTLSCEQNLNHDAMYWYRQDPGQGLRLIYYSQIVNDFQKGDIAEGYSVSREKKESFPLTVTSAQKNPTAFYLCASSIVGRVGNQPQHFGDGTRLSIL.

J is TRBJ1-1 and V is TRBV5-8; 7 positions match TRBD1. Germline V lookup: CDR1 SGHTS, CDR2 YDEGEE. Trimming cost V 0 bases and J 1 base; bases outside gene matches: 9. There are 17 residues in the CDR3. As DNA, the CDR3 is TGTGCCAGCAGCTTGGCCTGGGCAGGGGGAAGGAACACTGAAGCTTTCTTT. It specifies CASSLAWAGGRNTEAFF.

The chain is built from TRBV27 and TRBJ2-7; 14 nucleotides align to TRBD2. J was trimmed by 2 bases and V by 2 bases; bases with no gene match: 5. CDR3 length equals 17 residues. Looked up from germline, CDR1 is MNHEY and CDR2 is SMNVEV (reference sequence). CDR3 sequence (DNA): TGTGCCAGCAGTTTACCCCCGACTAGCGGGGGGGCCTACGAGCAGTACTTC. Protein sequence: CASSLPPTSGGAYEQYF.

The chain has TRBV9 and TRBJ1-3; the D gene is possibly TRBD1 (5 bases). The germline CDR1 and CDR2 sequences are SGDLS and YYNGEE. The CDR3 length is 18 residues. Trimming took off 0 bases at V and 0 bases at J, with 16 bases between the two ends. CDR3 in amino acids: CASSVGFSGTGSGNTIYF. CDR3 nucleotide sequence: TGTGCCAGCAGCGTAGGCTTCTCCGGGACGGGCTCTGGAAACACCATATATTTT. The variable domain in full, with the rest retrieved from reference TRBV9 and TRBJ1-3, is DSGVTQTPKHLITATGQRVTLRCSPRSGDLSVYWYQQSLDQGLQFLIQYYNGEERAKGNILERFSAQQFPDLHSELNLSSLELGDSALYFCASSVGFSGTGSGNTIYFGEGSWLTVV.

The V and J genes are TRBV12-3 or TRBV12-4 and TRBJ1-2; 8 positions agree with TRBD1. The CDR3 is made up of 15 amino acids. The junction had 15 bases not matched to a gene; V was cut back by 4 bases and J by 11 bases. As DNA, the CDR3 is TGTGCCAGCAGTTCGATCCCGACAGGCTACAGGGGGTACACCTTC. Protein sequence: CASSSIPTGYRGYTF.

The chain employs TRBV4-1 and TRBJ1-4; D is uncertain. This CDR3 contains 14 residues. The germline V and J ends were trimmed by 0 bases and 7 bases, with 9 bases remaining between them. The V gene's germline CDR1 is MGHRA and CDR2 YSYEKL. DNA for the CDR3: TGCGCCAGCAGCCAAGATGGAAGAGCTGAAAAACTGTTTTTT. Translation: CASSQDGRAEKLFF.

The chain joins TRBV29-1 to TRBJ1-4, with D unresolved. Germline-derived CDR1 and CDR2 are SQVTM and ANQGSEA. V gave up 7 bases and J gave up 5 bases, with 14 bases separating them. The length of the CDR3 is 13 residues. The CDR3 DNA reads as TGCAGCGGAACGGCTACGGGAAATGAAAAACTGTTTTTT. Amino acids: CSGTATGNEKLFF. Together with reference TRBV29-1 and TRBJ1-4, the CDR3 gives the full variable domain: SAVISQKPSRDICQRGTSLTIQCQVDSQVTMMFWYRQQPGQSLTLIATANQGSEATYESGFVIDKFPISRPNLTFSTLTVSNMSPEDSSIYLCSGTATGNEKLFFGSGTQLSVL.

The gene calls are TRBV28 and TRBJ1-1, with D perhaps matching TRBD1 (5 bases). V shed 8 bases and J shed 5 bases, with 18 bases lying between them. Germline loops: CDR1 MDHEN, CDR2 SYDVKM. The CDR3 consists of 14 residues. CDR3 loop: CASGTGTAGTEAFF. The DNA for the CDR3 is TGTGCCAGCGGAACCGGGACGGCGGGGACTGAAGCTTTCTTT.

The rearrangement joins TRBV20-1 to TRBJ2-3; 8 bases match TRBD1. Germline V CDR1 and CDR2: DFQATT, SNEGSKA (reference sequence). Trimming took 5 bases from V and 4 from J; bases not matched to a gene: 5. This CDR3 has 13 residues. Here the CDR3 DNA reads TGCAGTGCTTCCGACAGGGGCCCAGATACGCAGTATTTT. Its translation: CSASDRGPDTQYF.

The chain has TRBV2 and TRBJ2-7, with D unclear. V lost 8 bases to trimming and J lost 7 bases, with 15 bases between them. Germline assignment: CDR1 SNHLY and CDR2 FYNNEI. The CDR3 has 12 residues. Written as DNA, the CDR3 is TGTGCCAGCGGACCCGAGTTTGATGAGCAGTACTTC. Protein product: CASGPEFDEQYF. The variable domain in full, completed from reference TRBV2 and TRBJ2-7, reads EPEVTQTPSHQVTQMGQEVILRCVPISNHLYFYWYRQILGQKVEFLVSFYNNEISEKSEIFDDQFSVERPDGSNFTLKIRSTKLEDSAMYFCASGPEFDEQYFGPGTRLTVT.

The chain combines TRBV28 with TRBJ1-4, with D unclear. Looked up from germline, CDR1 is MDHEN and CDR2 is SYDVKM. V was pared by 6 bases and J by 8 bases, with 19 bases between. This CDR3 has 15 amino acids. DNA of the CDR3: TGTGCCAGCAGCCGATCGACCGACTTGGAAGAAAAACTGTTTTTT. This encodes CASSRSTDLEEKLFF.

The CDR3 sequence: CASSEVNRLAGEQFF. As DNA, the CDR3 is TGTGCCAGCAGTGAAGTTAACCGGTTGGCGGGGGAGCAGTTCTTC. The chain employs TRBV2 and TRBJ2-1; a weak D match, TRBD2 (6 bases). V lost 1 base, J lost 10 bases, and 17 bases lay in between. CDR3 size: 15 residues. Germline CDR1 SNHLY, CDR2 FYNNEI.

V gene TRBV7-3 combines with J gene TRBJ2-2, with D hard to call. This CDR3 has 13 amino acids. V was shortened by 6 bases and J by 1 base, with 6 bases between the two germline ends. Germline V gives CDR1 SGHTA, CDR2 FQGTGA. CDR3 protein: CASRYRNTGELFF. The DNA of the CDR3 is TGTGCCAGCAGGTACAGGAACACCGGGGAGCTGTTTTTT. Variable domain in full (rest from reference TRBV7-3 and TRBJ2-2): GAGVSQTPSNKVTEKGKYVELRCDPISGHTALYWYRQSLGQGPEFLIYFQGTGAADDSGLPNDRFFAVRPEGSVSTLKIQRTERGDSAVYLCASRYRNTGELFFGEGSRLTVL.

The rearrangement links TRBV12-3 or TRBV12-4 to TRBJ2-1; 7 nucleotides align to TRBD1. This CDR3 has 15 amino acids. J was trimmed by 2 bases and V by 3 bases; bases with no gene match: 4. Here the CDR3 reads CASSLDRLTYNEQFF. CDR3 sequence (DNA): TGTGCCAGCAGTTTGGACAGGTTGACCTACAATGAGCAGTTCTTC.

The DNA of the CDR3 is TGTGCCACCAGCGGACCTCTTTCGGACATGGGCTATGGCTACACCTTC. This translates into CATSGPLSDMGYGYTF. The rearrangement joins TRBV15 to TRBJ1-2; D may be TRBD1 (5 bases). This CDR3 has 16 residues. Germline assignment: CDR1 LNHNV and CDR2 YYDKDF (reference sequence). Trimming took 5 bases from V and 4 from J, leaving 20 bases between them.

The rearrangement joins TRBV5-1 to TRBJ1-1; 8 positions agree with TRBD1. Germline assignment: CDR1 SGHRS and CDR2 YFSETQ. CDR3 length: 15 amino acids. The trim removed 0 bases at V and 5 bases at J, leaving 6 bases unmatched. CDR3 DNA: TGCGCCAGCAGCTTGGCAGGGGGCGGCTTAACTGAAGCTTTCTTT. This gives the protein CASSLAGGGLTEAFF.

This chain's CDR3 is CASSQNYEQYV. CDR3 coding DNA: TGTGCCAGCAGCCAGAACTACGAGCAGTACGTC. The chain employs TRBV25-1 and TRBJ2-7; D is ambiguous. Germline CDR1 reads MGHDK; CDR2 reads SYGVNS. The CDR3 loop spans 11 amino acids. V lost 6 bases to trimming and J lost 3 bases, with 6 bases between them.

V and J are TRBV28 and TRBJ2-7; D is perhaps TRBD1 or TRBD2 (5 bases each). This CDR3 has 15 amino acids. Germline V CDR1 and CDR2: MDHEN, SYDVKM. The V gene lost 10 bases and the J gene lost 2 bases, with 21 bases spanning the gap. CDR3 in DNA: TGTGCCACCAAGCGCTCCGGGACGAACCCCTACGAGCAGTACTTC. Protein: CATKRSGTNPYEQYF.

The V and J genes are TRBV2 and TRBJ2-4; 7 nucleotides agree with TRBD1. Germline V gives CDR1 SNHLY, CDR2 FYNNEI. This CDR3 is 15 amino acids long. The V and J ends lost 3 bases and 3 bases, in that order; junction bases with no gene match: 5. In DNA, the CDR3 is TGTGCCAGCAGTGATTGGGCAGGGGGCAAAAACATTCAGTACTTC. It is translated as CASSDWAGGKNIQYF.

This clonotype was found once. The genes are TRBV3-1 and TRBJ2-1; the D is unclear. Germline CDR1 LGHDT, CDR2 YNNKEL (reference sequence). The CDR3 is 14 residues long. Trimming cost V 4 bases and J 4 bases, with 11 bases left between them. CDR3 sequence (DNA): TGTGCCAGCAGCCCCCCGAAGGGTTACAATGAGCAGTTCTTC. The encoded protein is CASSPPKGYNEQFF.

The chain has TRBV5-1 and TRBJ2-3, with D possibly TRBD1 on 6 matching bases. Between the trimmed V and J ends, which lost 4 bases and 1 base, there was a span of 10 bases. CDR1 and CDR2 from the germline V gene are SGHRS and YFSETQ. This CDR3 comprises 14 residues. The CDR3 region is CASSPQGGTDTQYF. DNA of the CDR3: TGCGCCAGCAGCCCACAGGGAGGCACAGATACGCAGTATTTT.